This T cell receptor (beta chain) was obtained from a study of blood T cell repertoires in COVID-19 (dated by TCRdb to about 2020). Broadly, across the study: Collaborator samples came from the United States, Italy and Spain and covered acute and convalescent phases of COVID-19. The samples were drawn from two sources: the first 160 participants of the ongoing ImmuneRACE study, and about 1,300 subjects contributed by 6 global collaborators. HLA class I and class II types, where available, came from metadata supplied by the sample provider rather than from assay-based typing. Subjects who had been exposed to COVID-19, were actively infected with it, or had recovered from it provided the deeply sampled blood TCRbeta repertoires that made up the dataset. A freely available public database, intended as a resource for researchers studying the immune response to SARS-CoV-2, is where the repertoires were released. The material from the prospective study consisted of cDNA or gDNA derived from T cells, B-cell-depleted T cells, or PBMCs. The sample metadata nearly always contained a de-identified subject ID, COVID-19 status, age in years and sex.

Another Seattle source contributed samples from volunteer blood donors who had recovered from COVID-19. Whole blood was collected in K2EDTA tubes by collaborating institutions according to the institutions' own protocols. For TCRbeta analysis, collaborators shipped samples as frozen whole blood, isolated PBMCs, or DNA extracted from either of those sample types. V loses 0 bases of germline sequence and J loses 2 bases, and the interval between the two ends is 10 bases. CDR1 is given as MGHRA and CDR2 as YSYEKL, both from the germline V gene. Counted from cysteine to phenylalanine, this CDR3 has 16 amino acids. Only the CDR3 portion is preserved as DNA: 48 bases, with reading frame beginning at the first base. Worth noting for this clone: No cognate antigen has been identified for it. The input lacks base qualities; no much larger clone sits a single base away.

TCRbeta CDR3 regions were amplified from genomic DNA using the immunoSEQ Assay, a bias-controlled multiplex PCR. The authors' pipeline ran thus. Within the assay, amplification of reference gene primers was used to estimate how many nucleated cells each sample contained. Sequence reads were collapsed and filtered to measure the absolute abundance of every unique TCRbeta CDR3 rearrangement. Productive Simpson clonality was computed per sample as the square root of Simpson's diversity index over productive rearrangements. The clones in this table, taken by TCRdb from immuneACCESS, are in-frame only. Not every clone is retained; where verified, under half of the shortfall comes from an unresolved V gene, and the cause of the rest is unknown. V, J and clone size reflect that table, while D and trimming were determined from the DNA. Recorded for this sample are about 340,000 clones; about 93% of them occurred a single time. The ten most abundant clones make up under 3.5% of the sample.

General findings and caveats noted by the study authors: Clinical and demographic metadata were provided uncurated, with the amount varying by source and participant.

The receptor was derived from a woman aged 18-35 years who had recovered from COVID-19. Sequenced material: peripheral blood. This chain is built from TRBV4-1 and TRBJ1-4, with the D gene too uncertain to name. The CDR3 reads as follows: CASSQDRRYTNEKLFF. The nucleotides read TGCGCCAGCAGCCAAGATCGGAGGTACACTAATGAAAAACTGTTTTTT.